These T cell receptor beta chains were read from a single sample in a study of cytomegalovirus exposure and HLA in healthy donors. Data came from immunoSEQ multiplex PCR; TCRdb stores just in-frame clones and leaves some out. Of some 190,000 clones in the sample, roughly 80% were seen once. Sequenced input: PBMCs. The source of these receptors is a man aged 35 to 55 in good health and CMV-seronegative. Both conserved end residues are part of each CDR3. A D gene is named only where the DNA matches it firmly. Expanded clones are given a class, and other clones once, few, many or no size at all.

d_call clone_size j_call v_call cdr3_nt cdr3_aa
NA NA TRBJ1-3 TRBV5-4 TGTGCCAGCAGCCGTGGGGGGATGATCGGAAACACCATATATTTT CASSRGGMIGNTIYF
TRBD2 NA TRBJ2-7 TRBV9 TGTGCCAGCAGCGTAGCAGGCGGGAGTAAAAACGAGCAGTACTTC CASSVAGGSKNEQYF
TRBD1 NA TRBJ1-2 TRBV19 TGTGCCAGTAGTACCTCAAACAGGGGCTATGGCTACACCTTC CASSTSNRGYGYTF
TRBD1 NA TRBJ2-6 TRBV4-2 TGTGCCAGCACCAACGGGACAGGGTTTACCGGGGCCAACGTCCTGACTTTC CASTNGTGFTGANVLTF
TRBD1 once TRBJ1-5 TRBV6-5 TGTGCCACTTCCAAACAGGGGCTCAATCAGCCCCAGCATTTT CATSKQGLNQPQHF
TRBD2 NA TRBJ2-5 TRBV6-5 TGTGCCAGCAGTAATAGCGGGGGGGAGACCCAGTACTTC CASSNSGGETQYF
TRBD1 once TRBJ1-5 TRBV27 TGTGCCAGCAGCCCTAAAGGGACAGGGGGTCAGCCCCAGCATTTT CASSPKGTGGQPQHF
NA NA TRBJ1-3 TRBV28 TGTGCCAGCAGTTGGGAGTCCAACAGAGCTGGAAACACCATATATTTT CASSWESNRAGNTIYF
NA NA TRBJ2-2 TRBV28 TGTGCCAGCAGTTTACGTGGGGGGGCGGCCGGGGAGCTGTTTTTT CASSLRGGAAGELFF
TRBD1 NA TRBJ1-4 TRBV9 TGTGCCAGCAGCCCTGGGGACAGGGTTTCTGAAAAACTGTTTTTT CASSPGDRVSEKLFF
NA NA TRBJ1-2 TRBV20-1 TGCAGTGCACAAGGCGACACTGGCTACACCTTC CSAQGDTGYTF